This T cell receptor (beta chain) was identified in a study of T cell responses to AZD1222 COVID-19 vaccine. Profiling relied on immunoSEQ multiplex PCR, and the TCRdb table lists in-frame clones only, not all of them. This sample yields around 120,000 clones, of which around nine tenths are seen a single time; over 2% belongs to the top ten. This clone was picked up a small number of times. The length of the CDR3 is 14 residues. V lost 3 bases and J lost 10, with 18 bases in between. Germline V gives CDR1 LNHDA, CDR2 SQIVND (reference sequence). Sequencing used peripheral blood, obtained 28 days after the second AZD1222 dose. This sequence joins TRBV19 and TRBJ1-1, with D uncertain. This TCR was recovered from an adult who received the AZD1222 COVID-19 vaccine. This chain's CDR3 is CASSIGLDSSRAFF. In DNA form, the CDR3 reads TGTGCCAGTAGTATCGGGCTGGATAGTAGCCGAGCTTTCTTT.